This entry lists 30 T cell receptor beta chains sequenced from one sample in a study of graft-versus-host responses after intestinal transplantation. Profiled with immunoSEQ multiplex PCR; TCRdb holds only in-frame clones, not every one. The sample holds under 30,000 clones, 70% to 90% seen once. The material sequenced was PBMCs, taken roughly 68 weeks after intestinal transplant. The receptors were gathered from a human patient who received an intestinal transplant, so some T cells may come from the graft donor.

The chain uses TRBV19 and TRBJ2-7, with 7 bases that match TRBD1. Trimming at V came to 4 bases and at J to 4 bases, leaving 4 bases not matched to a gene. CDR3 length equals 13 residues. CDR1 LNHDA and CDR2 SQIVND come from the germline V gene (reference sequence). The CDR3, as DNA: TGTGCCAGTAGTAGACAGGGTACGTACGAGCAGTACTTC. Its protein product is CASSRQGTYEQYF. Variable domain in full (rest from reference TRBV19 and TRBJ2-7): DGGITQSPKYLFRKEGQNVTLSCEQNLNHDAMYWYRQDPGQGLRLIYYSQIVNDFQKGDIAEGYSVSREKKESFPLTVTSAQKNPTAFYLCASSRQGTYEQYFGPGTRLTVT.

In nucleotides, the CDR3 is TGTGCCAGCAGTTTCGGAGGGGATGAGCAGTACTTC. Translating it yields CASSFGGDEQYF. This chain uses TRBV28 with TRBJ2-7; TRBD2 might be the D (6 bases). CDR1 is MDHEN and CDR2 is SYDVKM in the germline V gene. The length of the CDR3 is 12 residues. Between the trimmed V and J ends, which lost 3 bases and 7 bases, there was a span of 10 bases.

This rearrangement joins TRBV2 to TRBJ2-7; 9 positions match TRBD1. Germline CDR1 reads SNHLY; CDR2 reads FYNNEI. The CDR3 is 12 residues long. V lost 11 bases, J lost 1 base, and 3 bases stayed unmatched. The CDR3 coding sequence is TGTGCCGGGGGACAGGGTTCCTACGAGCAGTACTTC. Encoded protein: CAGGQGSYEQYF.

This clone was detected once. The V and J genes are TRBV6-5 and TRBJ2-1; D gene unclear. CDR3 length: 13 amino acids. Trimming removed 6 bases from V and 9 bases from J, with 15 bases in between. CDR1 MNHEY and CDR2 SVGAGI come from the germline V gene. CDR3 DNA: TGTGCCAGCAGCCTCCTAAGCCTCAGTGAGCAGTTCTTC. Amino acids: CASSLLSLSEQFF.

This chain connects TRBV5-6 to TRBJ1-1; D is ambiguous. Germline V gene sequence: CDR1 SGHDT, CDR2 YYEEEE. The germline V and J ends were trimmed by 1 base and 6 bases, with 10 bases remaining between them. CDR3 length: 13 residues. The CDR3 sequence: CASSLFRSPEAFF. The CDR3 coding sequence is TGTGCCAGCAGCTTGTTCAGGTCCCCTGAAGCTTTCTTT. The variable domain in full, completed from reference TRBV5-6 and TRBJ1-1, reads DAGVTQSPTHLIKTRGQQVTLRCSPKSGHDTVSWYQQALGQGPQFIFQYYEEEERQRGNFPDRFSGHQFPNYSSELNVNALLLGDSALYLCASSLFRSPEAFFGQGTRLTVV.

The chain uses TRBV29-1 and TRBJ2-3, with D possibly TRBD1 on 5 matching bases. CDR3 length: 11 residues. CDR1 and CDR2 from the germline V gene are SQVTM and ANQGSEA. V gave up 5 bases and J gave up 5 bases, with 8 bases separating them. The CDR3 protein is CSVPGLDTQYF. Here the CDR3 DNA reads TGCAGCGTTCCAGGGTTAGATACGCAGTATTTT.

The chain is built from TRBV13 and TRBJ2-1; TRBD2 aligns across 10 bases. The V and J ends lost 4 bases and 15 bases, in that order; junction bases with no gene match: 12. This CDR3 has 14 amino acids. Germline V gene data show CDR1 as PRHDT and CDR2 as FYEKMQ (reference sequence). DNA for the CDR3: TGTGCCAGCAGCTCCATCGCTAGCGGGAGAACGTGGTTCTTC. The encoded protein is CASSSIASGRTWFF.

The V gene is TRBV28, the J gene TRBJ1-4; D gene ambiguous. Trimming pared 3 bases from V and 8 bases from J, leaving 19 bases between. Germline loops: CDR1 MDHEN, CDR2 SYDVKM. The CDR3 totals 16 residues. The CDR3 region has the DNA TGTGCCAGCAGTTTCGGTCTTAGGGCAGTGGGAGAAAAACTGTTTTTT. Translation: CASSFGLRAVGEKLFF.

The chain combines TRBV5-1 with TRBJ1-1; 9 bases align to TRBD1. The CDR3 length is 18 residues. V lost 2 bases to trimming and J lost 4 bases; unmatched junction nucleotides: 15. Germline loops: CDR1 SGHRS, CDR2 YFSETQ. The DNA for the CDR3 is TGCGCCAGCAGCTTTAAAGGTTCGGGCTGGGACAGGGTCACTGAAGCTTTCTTT. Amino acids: CASSFKGSGWDRVTEAFF.

This chain's CDR3 is CASMTQYF. The DNA for the CDR3 is TGCGCCAGCATGACCCAGTACTTC. This sequence joins TRBV4-1 and TRBJ2-5, with D hard to call. Looked up from germline, CDR1 is MGHRA and CDR2 is YSYEKL. V lost 7 bases to trimming and J lost 7 bases, with 1 base between them. The CDR3 runs 8 residues.

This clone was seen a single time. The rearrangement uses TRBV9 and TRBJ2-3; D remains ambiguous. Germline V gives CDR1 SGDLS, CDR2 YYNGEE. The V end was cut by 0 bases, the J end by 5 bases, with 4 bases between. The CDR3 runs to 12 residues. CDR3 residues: CASSVGVDTQYF. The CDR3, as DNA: TGTGCCAGCAGCGTAGGGGTAGATACGCAGTATTTT.

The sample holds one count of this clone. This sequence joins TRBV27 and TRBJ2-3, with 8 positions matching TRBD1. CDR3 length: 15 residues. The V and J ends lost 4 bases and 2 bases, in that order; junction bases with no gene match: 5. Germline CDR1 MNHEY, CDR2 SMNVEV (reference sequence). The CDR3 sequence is CASSWTGRPTDTQYF. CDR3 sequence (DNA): TGTGCCAGCAGTTGGACAGGGCGCCCCACAGATACGCAGTATTTT.

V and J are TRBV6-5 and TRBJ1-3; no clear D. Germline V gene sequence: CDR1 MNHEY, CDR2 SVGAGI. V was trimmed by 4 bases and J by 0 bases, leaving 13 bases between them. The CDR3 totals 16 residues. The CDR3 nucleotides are TGTGCCAGCAGTTCCCTAGGGCCAGTCTCTGGAAACACCATATATTTT. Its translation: CASSSLGPVSGNTIYF.

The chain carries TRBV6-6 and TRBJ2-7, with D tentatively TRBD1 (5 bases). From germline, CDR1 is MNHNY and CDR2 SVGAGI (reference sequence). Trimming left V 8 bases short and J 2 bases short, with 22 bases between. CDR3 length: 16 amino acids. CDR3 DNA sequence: TGTGCCAGCGACTCCCCCCTTGACAGATTCACCTACGAGCAGTACTTC. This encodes CASDSPLDRFTYEQYF.

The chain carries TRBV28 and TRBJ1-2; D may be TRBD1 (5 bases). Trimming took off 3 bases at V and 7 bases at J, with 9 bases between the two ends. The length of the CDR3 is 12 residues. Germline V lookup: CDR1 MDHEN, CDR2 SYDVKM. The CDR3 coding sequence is TGTGCCAGCAGTTTCAGGGTTGGTGGCTACACCTTC. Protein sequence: CASSFRVGGYTF.

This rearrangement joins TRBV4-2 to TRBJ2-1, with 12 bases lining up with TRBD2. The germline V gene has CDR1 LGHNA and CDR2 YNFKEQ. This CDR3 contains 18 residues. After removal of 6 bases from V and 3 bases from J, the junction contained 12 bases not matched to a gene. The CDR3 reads CASRGLAGGIKYYNEQFF. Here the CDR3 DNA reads TGTGCCAGCAGGGGACTAGCGGGCGGGATTAAGTACTACAATGAGCAGTTCTTC.

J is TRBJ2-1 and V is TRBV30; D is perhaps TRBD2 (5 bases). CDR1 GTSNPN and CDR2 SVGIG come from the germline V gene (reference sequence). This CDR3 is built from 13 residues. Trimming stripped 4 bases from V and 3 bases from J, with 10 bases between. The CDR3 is CAWTGFFYNEQFF. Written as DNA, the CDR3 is TGTGCCTGGACGGGATTTTTCTACAATGAGCAGTTCTTC.

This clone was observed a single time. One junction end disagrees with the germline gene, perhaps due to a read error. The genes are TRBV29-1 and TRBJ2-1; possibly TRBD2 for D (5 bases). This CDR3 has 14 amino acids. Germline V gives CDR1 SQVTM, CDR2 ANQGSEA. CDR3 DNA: TGCAGCGTTGACATAGCGCTTTCCTACAATGAGCAGCTCTTC. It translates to CSVDIALSYNEQLF.

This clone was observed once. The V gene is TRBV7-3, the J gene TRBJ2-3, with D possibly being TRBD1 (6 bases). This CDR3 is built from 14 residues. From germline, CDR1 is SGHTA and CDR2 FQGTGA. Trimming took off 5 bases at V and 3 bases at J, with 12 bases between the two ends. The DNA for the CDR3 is TGTGCCAGCAGCCCAATGGGGGCAACAGATACGCAGTATTTT. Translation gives CASSPMGATDTQYF. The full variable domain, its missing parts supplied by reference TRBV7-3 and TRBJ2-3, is GAGVSQTPSNKVTEKGKYVELRCDPISGHTALYWYRQSLGQGPEFLIYFQGTGAADDSGLPNDRFFAVRPEGSVSTLKIQRTERGDSAVYLCASSPMGATDTQYFGPGTRLTVL.

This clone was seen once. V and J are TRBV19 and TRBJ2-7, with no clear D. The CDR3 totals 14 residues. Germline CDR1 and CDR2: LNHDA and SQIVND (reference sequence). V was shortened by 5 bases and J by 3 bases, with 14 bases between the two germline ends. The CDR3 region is CASSSYSMGYEQYF. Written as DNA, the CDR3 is TGTGCCAGTAGTTCCTACTCAATGGGCTACGAGCAGTACTTC.

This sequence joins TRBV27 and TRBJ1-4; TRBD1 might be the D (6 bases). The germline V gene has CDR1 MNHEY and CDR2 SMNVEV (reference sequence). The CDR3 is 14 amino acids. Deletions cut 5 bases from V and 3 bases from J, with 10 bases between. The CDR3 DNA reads TGTGCCAGCAGTAACAGGGCTCCTAATGAAAAACTGTTTTTT. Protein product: CASSNRAPNEKLFF.

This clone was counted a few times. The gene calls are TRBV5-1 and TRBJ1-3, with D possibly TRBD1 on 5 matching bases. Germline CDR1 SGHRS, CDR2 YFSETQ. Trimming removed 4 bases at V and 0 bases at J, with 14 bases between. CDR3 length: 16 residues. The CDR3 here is CASSKRLGGSGNTIYF. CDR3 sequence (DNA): TGCGCCAGCAGCAAACGGCTGGGGGGCTCTGGAAACACCATATATTTT.

Here the CDR3 DNA reads TGTGCCAGCAGTGGAGCTTTCCTGGGACAGGTGCTTAATGAAAAACTGTTTTTT. Encoded protein: CASSGAFLGQVLNEKLFF. The chain uses TRBV6-1 and TRBJ1-4; 8 positions agree with TRBD1. This CDR3 spans 18 amino acids. From germline, CDR1 is MNHNS and CDR2 SASEGT. J was trimmed by 4 bases and V by 4 bases; bases with no gene match: 14.

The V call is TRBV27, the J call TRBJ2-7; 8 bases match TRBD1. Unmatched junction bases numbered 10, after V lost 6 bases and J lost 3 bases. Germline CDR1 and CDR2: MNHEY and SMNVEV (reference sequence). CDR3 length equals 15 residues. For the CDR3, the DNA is TGTGCCAGCAGCTCGGGACAGGCCACCCTCTACGAGCAGTACTTC. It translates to CASSSGQATLYEQYF.

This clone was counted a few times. This CDR3 is CASSESTGNYEQYF. In DNA, the CDR3 is TGTGCCAGCAGTGAATCGACAGGGAACTACGAGCAGTACTTC. V gene TRBV25-1 combines with J gene TRBJ2-7; 7 nucleotides agree with TRBD1. Germline-derived CDR1 and CDR2 are MGHDK and SYGVNS. This CDR3 is 14 amino acids long. After removal of 1 base from V and 3 bases from J, the junction contained 3 bases not matched to a gene.

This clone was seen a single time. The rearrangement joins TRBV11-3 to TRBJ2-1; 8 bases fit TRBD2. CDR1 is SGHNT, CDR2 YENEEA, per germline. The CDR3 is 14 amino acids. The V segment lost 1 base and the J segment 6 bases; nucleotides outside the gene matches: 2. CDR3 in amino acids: CASSLAGLANEQFF. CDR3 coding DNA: TGTGCCAGCAGCTTAGCAGGACTAGCCAATGAGCAGTTCTTC.

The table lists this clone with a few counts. The CDR3 sequence: CASSFYRQGGTEAFF. CDR3 DNA sequence: TGTGCCAGCAGCTTCTACCGACAGGGGGGCACTGAAGCTTTCTTT. The rearrangement uses TRBV7-9 and TRBJ1-1, with 9 bases fitting TRBD1. This CDR3 has 15 amino acids. Looked up from germline, CDR1 is SEHNR and CDR2 is FQNEAQ (reference sequence). The ends lost 3 bases at V and 4 bases at J; junction bases unmatched: 6.

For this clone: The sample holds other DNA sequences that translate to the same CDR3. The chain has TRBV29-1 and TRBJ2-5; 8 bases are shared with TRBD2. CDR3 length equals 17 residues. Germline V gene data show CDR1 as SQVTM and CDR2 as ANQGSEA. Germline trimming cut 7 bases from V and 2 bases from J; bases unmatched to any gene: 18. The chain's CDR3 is CSAMSGGRGRTQETQYF. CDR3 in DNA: TGCAGCGCAATGTCGGGGGGTCGCGGGAGGACTCAAGAGACCCAGTACTTC.

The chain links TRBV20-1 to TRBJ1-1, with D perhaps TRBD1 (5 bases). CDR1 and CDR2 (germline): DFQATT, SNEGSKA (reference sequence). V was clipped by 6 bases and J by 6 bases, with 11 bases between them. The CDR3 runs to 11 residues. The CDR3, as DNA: TGCAGTGCGGCGACAGCTGCTGAAGCTTTCTTT. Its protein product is CSAATAAEAFF.

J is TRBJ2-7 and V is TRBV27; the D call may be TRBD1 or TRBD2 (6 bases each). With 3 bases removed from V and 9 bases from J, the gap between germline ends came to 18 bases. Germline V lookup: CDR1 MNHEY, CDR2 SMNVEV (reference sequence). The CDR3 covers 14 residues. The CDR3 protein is CASSFVGGGRAQYF. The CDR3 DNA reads TGTGCCAGCAGTTTTGTGGGGGGCGGCAGGGCGCAGTACTTC.